The clone carrying this T cell receptor beta chain came up many times. Its cognate antigen is unknown. No ophthalmopathy progression within 18 months constituted stable Graves' hyperthyroidism. Together with thyroid ultrasound, orbital computed tomography, serum thyroxine and TRAb, clinical symptoms were used for diagnoses. Researchers amplified the TCR beta CDR3 regions from RNA transcripts. In the first-round RT-PCR of the TCR CDR3, the HTBI primer set was used. TCRdb recomputed calls from the multiplex PCR reads with MiXCR, one row per CDR3 protein. The sample records 200,000 to 250,000 distinct CDR3 sequences, around 16% being singletons. These data originate in a study of T cells in Graves' hyperthyroidism and ophthalmopathy. The junction had 4 bases not matched to a gene; V was cut back by 3 bases and J by 4 bases. CDR3 size: 13 residues. CDR1 and CDR2 (germline): GTSNPN, SVGIG (reference sequence).

General study points: Also found in blood were most expanded thyroid clonotypes above 0.001.

This clonotype originated in a woman in her fifties or sixties with Graves' hyperthyroidism. This chain connects TRBV30 to TRBJ1-1; TRBD1 matches at 8 bases. Sequenced sample: blood. DNA of the CDR3: TGTGCCTGGAGCGGACAGGGTGTCACTGAAGCTTTCTTT. Translation gives CAWSGQGVTEAFF.